The clone carrying this TCR beta chain was detected only a few times. Its specificity is unknown. This sample was included in a study of blood T cells in healthy people across ages. Study-wide results and caveats: It was found that TCR beta diversity correlated strongly with the percentage of naive T cells. Roughly linear declines in TCR beta diversity per million T cells occurred with age.

A second PCR, run for about 7 to 12 cycles, used a sample-barcoded 5' primer plus a J-beta primer mix. TCRdb analysed the 5' RACE reads with MiXCR anew, one entry per CDR3 protein. Among some 1.5 million distinct CDR3 sequences, over 25% were seen once, and the ten largest hold about 8%. Trimming took 3 bases from V and 4 from J; bases not matched to a gene: 7. The CDR3 loop spans 15 amino acids. No fewer than 6 micrograms of total RNA were isolated from every sample. V and J are TRBV12-3 or TRBV12-4 and TRBJ2-3; TRBD2 matches 7 bases. Material: blood. The clonotype was recovered from a woman aged 30 to 39 in good health. Written as DNA, the CDR3 is TGTGCCAGCAGTTTGATGGGAGGGCTCTCAGATACGCAGTATTTT. Its translation: CASSLMGGLSDTQYF.